The 23 T cell receptor beta chains below all came from one sample that was sequenced in a study of shared clonotypes between healthy human individuals. Libraries were prepared by immunoSEQ multiplex PCR; TCRdb keeps only in-frame clonotypes and omits some of them. The top ten clones hold over 1% of a sample with over a million clones, roughly 97% of them seen once. The sample taken for sequencing was naive CD4+ T cells sorted from blood. Subset: CD45RA+ positively selected. The receptors were sampled from a man aged 25-45 years in good health.

The V and J genes are TRBV6-1 and TRBJ1-4; TRBD1 might be the D (6 bases). This CDR3 spans 16 amino acids. V was trimmed by 3 bases and J by 8 bases, leaving 19 bases between them. The germline gives CDR1 MNHNS, CDR2 SASEGT. The CDR3 DNA reads TGTGCCAGCAGTGATAGTAGGCCGGGGGCGGGGGAAAAACTGTTTTTT. Translated, it gives CASSDSRPGAGEKLFF.

The V and J genes are TRBV6-6 and TRBJ1-1; maybe TRBD1 (5 bases). The germline CDR1 and CDR2 sequences are MNHNY and SVGAGI (reference sequence). The V end lost 6 bases, the J end lost 1 base, and 9 bases lay between the germline ends. The CDR3 is made up of 13 amino acids. The CDR3 spells CASSRGQNTEAFF. The CDR3 DNA reads TGTGCCAGCAGCCGAGGACAGAACACTGAAGCTTTCTTT.

The CDR3 sequence is CATKREGEQFF. CDR3 DNA sequence: TGTGCCACCAAGCGGGAGGGTGAGCAGTTCTTC. The chain links TRBV10-3 to TRBJ2-1; TRBD2 matches 10 bases. Germline values: CDR1 ENHRY, CDR2 SYGVKD. The trim removed 10 bases at V and 9 bases at J, leaving 3 bases unmatched. This CDR3 is 11 amino acids long.

This clone was seen a single time. V and J are TRBV7-2 and TRBJ2-7; a possible D gene is TRBD1 (6 bases). CDR3 length: 14 amino acids. Germline CDR1 is SGHTA and CDR2 is FQGNSA. Trimming pared 2 bases from V and 6 bases from J, leaving 14 bases between. CDR3 nucleotide sequence: TGTGCCAGCAGCTTATTCCGGGACACCTCCGAGCAGTACTTC. Translated, it gives CASSLFRDTSEQYF.

CDR3 nucleotides: TGTGCCTGGAAGTTCCGTCGACTGAGCACCTTGCCAACTAATGAAAAACTGTTTTTT. Its protein is CAWKFRRLSTLPTNEKLFF. This chain links TRBV30 with TRBJ1-4; D is ambiguous. Germline V gives CDR1 GTSNPN, CDR2 SVGIG (reference sequence). The CDR3 totals 19 residues. Trimming removed 4 bases at V and 0 bases at J, with 24 bases between.

The chain employs TRBV7-9 and TRBJ1-1; 7 positions agree with TRBD1. The germline V gene has CDR1 SEHNR and CDR2 FQNEAQ (reference sequence). The trim removed 4 bases at V and 2 bases at J, leaving 10 bases unmatched. This CDR3 region has 16 residues. CDR3 in amino acids: CASSSNLRTGNTEAFF. Written as DNA, the CDR3 is TGTGCCAGCAGCTCCAACCTAAGGACAGGAAACACTGAAGCTTTCTTT.

This chain uses TRBV5-4 with TRBJ2-5; TRBD1 matches 8 bases. Germline CDR1 and CDR2: SGHNT and YYREEE (reference sequence). This CDR3 has 15 residues. J lost 5 bases, V lost 3 bases, and 9 bases had no gene match. This CDR3 reads CASSSPGGPRETQYF. CDR3 nucleotide sequence: TGTGCCAGCAGCTCTCCAGGGGGCCCTAGGGAGACCCAGTACTTC.

The chain couples TRBV5-5 to TRBJ2-7; a possible D gene is TRBD2 (6 bases). Trimming left V 5 bases short and J 6 bases short, with 18 bases between. Germline V CDR1 and CDR2: SGHKS, YYEKEE (reference sequence). The CDR3 has 14 amino acids. The CDR3 is CASRFGDSGPEQYF. The CDR3, as DNA: TGTGCCAGCAGGTTCGGGGACTCTGGTCCCGAGCAGTACTTC.

The chain uses TRBV5-1 and TRBJ2-5; 10 bases map to TRBD2. With V trimmed by 3 bases and J by 2 bases, 13 bases remained unmatched. Germline V gene sequence: CDR1 SGHRS, CDR2 YFSETQ. CDR3 length: 18 amino acids. The chain's CDR3 is CASSSLAGEGWGQETQYF. CDR3 DNA: TGCGCCAGCAGCTCGCTAGCGGGAGAAGGTTGGGGACAAGAGACCCAGTACTTC.

CDR3 in DNA: TGTGCCAGCAGTTGGACGTGGATCCCAGATACGCAGTATTTT. Amino acid sequence: CASSWTWIPDTQYF. This chain links TRBV27 with TRBJ2-3, with D uncertain. Germline V CDR1 and CDR2: MNHEY, SMNVEV (reference sequence). Trimming pared 4 bases from V and 4 bases from J, leaving 12 bases between. The CDR3 length is 14 residues.

V and J are TRBV7-9 and TRBJ1-1, with D unresolved. Trimming stripped 4 bases from V and 1 base from J, with 7 bases between. Looked up from germline, CDR1 is SEHNR and CDR2 is FQNEAQ (reference sequence). This CDR3 has 13 residues. The CDR3 DNA is TGTGCCAGCAGCTCTGATTGGAACACTGAAGCTTTCTTT. Protein product: CASSSDWNTEAFF.

The rearrangement uses TRBV5-1 and TRBJ2-5, with TRBD2 identical over 9 bases. V shed 4 bases and J 5 bases; nucleotides not matched to a gene: 9. This CDR3 is 15 amino acids long. The germline V gene encodes CDR1 SGHRS and CDR2 YFSETQ. CDR3 DNA sequence: TGCGCCAGCAGCCCCCGCGGGGGGGCGAGGGAGACCCAGTACTTC. Amino acid sequence: CASSPRGGARETQYF. The full variable domain, completed using reference TRBV5-1 and TRBJ2-5, is KAGVTQTPRYLIKTRGQQVTLSCSPISGHRSVSWYQQTPGQGLQFLFEYFSETQRNKGNFPGRFSGRQFSNSRSEMNVSTLELGDSALYLCASSPRGGARETQYFGPGTRLLVL.

Comments on this clone: The identical CDR3 is also encoded by other nucleotide sequences in the sample. J is TRBJ2-7 and V is TRBV7-9; D unclear. This CDR3 has 13 amino acids. Trimming took 5 bases from V and 0 from J, leaving 8 bases between them. The germline V gene encodes CDR1 SEHNR and CDR2 FQNEAQ (reference sequence). In nucleotides, the CDR3 is TGTGCCAGCAGCCGGTCGGTCTCCTACGAGCAGTACTTC. Protein: CASSRSVSYEQYF.

The chain employs TRBV28 and TRBJ1-1; D call uncertain. The CDR3 totals 14 residues. V lost 4 bases and J lost 0, with 9 bases in between. Per germline, CDR1 MDHEN and CDR2 SYDVKM. CDR3 loop: CASSSGVMNTEAFF. In DNA, the CDR3 is TGTGCCAGCAGTTCCGGGGTCATGAACACTGAAGCTTTCTTT. Drawing the rest from reference TRBV28 and TRBJ1-1, the complete variable domain is DVKVTQSSRYLVKRTGEKVFLECVQDMDHENMFWYRQDPGLGLRLIYFSYDVKMKEKGDIPEGYSVSREKKERFSLILESASTNQTSMYLCASSSGVMNTEAFFGQGTRLTVV.

The V call is TRBV29-1, the J call TRBJ2-2; the D gene is possibly TRBD1 (5 bases). The V end lost 4 bases, the J end lost 4 bases, and 13 bases lay between the germline ends. Looked up from germline, CDR1 is SQVTM and CDR2 is ANQGSEA. The CDR3 runs to 14 residues. The CDR3 reads CSVAEQVRTGELFF. The CDR3 DNA is TGCAGCGTTGCTGAACAGGTCCGCACCGGGGAGCTGTTTTTT.

The chain carries TRBV4-3 and TRBJ2-3; TRBD2 is a possible D gene (6 bases). V lost 0 bases, J lost 2 bases, and 24 bases lay in between. This CDR3 is 20 amino acids long. The germline CDR1 and CDR2 sequences are LGHNA and YSLEER. CDR3 sequence (DNA): TGCGCCAGCAGCCAAGATTCATCGCTTAGCGGTTCTACCTCCACAGATACGCAGTATTTT. It codes for CASSQDSSLSGSTSTDTQYF.

This chain connects TRBV7-8 to TRBJ2-1; 8 nucleotides agree with TRBD2. Germline values: CDR1 SGHVS, CDR2 FQNEAQ. The junction had 8 bases not matched to a gene; V was cut back by 4 bases and J by 3 bases. The CDR3 has 16 amino acids. The CDR3 DNA reads as TGTGCCAGCAGCTCCTTAGCGGGACCTGTCTACAATGAGCAGTTCTTC. It codes for CASSSLAGPVYNEQFF.

CDR3 protein: CASSLFGGPGRTEAFF. In nucleotides, the CDR3 is TGTGCCAGCAGCTTGTTTGGGGGCCCCGGAAGGACTGAAGCTTTCTTT. The chain links TRBV5-4 to TRBJ1-1; weak D call: TRBD1 (6 bases). The CDR3 sequence is 16 residues long. V was cut by 1 base and J by 5 bases, with 18 bases left in between. In germline, CDR1 is SGHNT, CDR2 YYREEE (reference sequence).

V and J are TRBV12-5 and TRBJ2-1; the D is unclear. Germline V gives CDR1 LGHNT, CDR2 FRNRAP. The CDR3 has 12 amino acids. The V gene lost 8 bases and the J gene lost 3 bases, with 8 bases spanning the gap. The DNA of the CDR3 is TGTGCTAGTTCCCCATGCTACAATGAGCAGTTCTTC. Residues: CASSPCYNEQFF.

The rearrangement links TRBV27 to TRBJ2-5; TRBD1 matches at 7 bases. Per the germline V gene, CDR1 is MNHEY and CDR2 is SMNVEV (reference sequence). The trim removed 3 bases at V and 2 bases at J, leaving 6 bases unmatched. CDR3 length: 15 residues. For the CDR3, the DNA is TGTGCCAGCAGTTTTTACCGGGACAGACAAGAGACCCAGTACTTC. It codes for CASSFYRDRQETQYF.

For this clone: Other DNA sequences within the sample encode an identical CDR3. The V call is TRBV18, the J call TRBJ2-5; D remains ambiguous. Trimming shortened V by 5 bases and J by 3 bases, and 4 bases separated the two germline ends. Germline loops: CDR1 KGHSH, CDR2 LQKENI. This CDR3 has 11 residues. Here the CDR3 DNA reads TGTGCCAGCTCAAGCGAAGAGACCCAGTACTTC. Translation gives CASSSEETQYF.

The chain couples TRBV11-2 to TRBJ2-2; D unclear. The CDR3 loop spans 11 amino acids. Germline V lookup: CDR1 SGHAT, CDR2 FQNNGV. V was shortened by 7 bases and J by 7 bases, with 7 bases between the two germline ends. CDR3 nucleotides: TGTGCCAGCACCCGACGCGGGGAGCTGTTTTTT. It codes for CASTRRGELFF.

The gene calls are TRBV28 and TRBJ1-5; D may be TRBD1 (6 bases). From germline, CDR1 is MDHEN and CDR2 SYDVKM. Trimming cost V 5 bases and J 2 bases, with 25 bases left between them. CDR3 length: 19 residues. The CDR3 spells CASSKAGAPRVLGNQPQHF. CDR3 DNA sequence: TGTGCCAGCAGTAAAGCAGGGGCGCCGAGGGTGCTGGGCAATCAGCCCCAGCATTTT.